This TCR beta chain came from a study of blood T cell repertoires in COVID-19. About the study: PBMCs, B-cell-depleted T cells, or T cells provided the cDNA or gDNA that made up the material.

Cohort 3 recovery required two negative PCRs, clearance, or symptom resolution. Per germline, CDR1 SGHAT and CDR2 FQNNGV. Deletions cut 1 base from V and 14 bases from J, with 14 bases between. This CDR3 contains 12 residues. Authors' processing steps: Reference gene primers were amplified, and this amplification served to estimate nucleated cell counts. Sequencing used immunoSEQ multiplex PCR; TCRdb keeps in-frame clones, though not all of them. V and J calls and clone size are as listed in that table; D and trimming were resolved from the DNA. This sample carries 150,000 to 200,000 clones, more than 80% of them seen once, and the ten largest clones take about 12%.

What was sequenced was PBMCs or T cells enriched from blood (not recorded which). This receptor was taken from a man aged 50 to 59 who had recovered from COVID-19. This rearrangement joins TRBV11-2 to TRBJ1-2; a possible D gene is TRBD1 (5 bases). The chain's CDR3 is CASSLALGVKTF. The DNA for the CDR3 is TGTGCCAGCAGCTTAGCATTAGGGGTTAAGACCTTC.